A selection of T cell receptor beta chains follows, all from one sample in a study of cytomegalovirus exposure and HLA in healthy donors. Here immunoSEQ multiplex PCR was the method, and the copy in TCRdb shows in-frame clones only, minus some. The sample includes roughly 100,000 clones, approximately 16% of them seen just once. Sequenced: PBMCs. The source is a female donor in good health and CMV-seronegative. Each CDR3 is given with its conserved first and last residue. Each record gives: clone size, D gene, J gene, V gene, CDR3 protein, CDR3 DNA. D genes are given only for firm matches. Only part of the rows carry a size: once, few, many, or a class if the clone is expanded.

clone size: few; D gene: NA; J gene: TRBJ2-6; V gene: TRBV5-1; CDR3 protein: CASRDSGANVLTF; CDR3 DNA: TGCGCCAGTAGAGACTCTGGGGCCAACGTCCTGACTTTC
clone size: NA; D gene: NA; J gene: TRBJ1-2; V gene: TRBV18; CDR3 protein: CASSPMAAGDGYGYTF; CDR3 DNA: TGTGCCAGCTCACCCATGGCGGCAGGGGATGGCTATGGCTACACCTTC
clone size: NA; D gene: NA; J gene: TRBJ2-2; V gene: TRBV4-3; CDR3 protein: CASSRALSGYTGELFF; CDR3 DNA: TGCGCCAGCAGCCGAGCCCTATCAGGGTACACCGGGGAGCTGTTTTTT
clone size: NA; D gene: NA; J gene: TRBJ2-2; V gene: TRBV19; CDR3 protein: CASSIMQTNTGELFF; CDR3 DNA: TGTGCCAGTAGTATAATGCAGACGAACACCGGGGAGCTGTTTTTT
clone size: few; D gene: NA; J gene: TRBJ2-3; V gene: TRBV2; CDR3 protein: CASSGYTDTQYF; CDR3 DNA: TGTGCCAGCTCAGGGTACACAGATACGCAGTATTTT
clone size: few; D gene: TRBD2; J gene: TRBJ2-2; V gene: TRBV5-4; CDR3 protein: CASNVAGNGELFF; CDR3 DNA: TGTGCCAGCAATGTAGCGGGGAACGGGGAGCTGTTTTTT
clone size: few; D gene: TRBD1; J gene: TRBJ2-7; V gene: TRBV4-3; CDR3 protein: CASSPMTGGREQYF; CDR3 DNA: TGCGCCAGCAGCCCTATGACAGGGGGGCGCGAGCAGTACTTC
clone size: NA; D gene: NA; J gene: TRBJ2-7; V gene: TRBV4-3; CDR3 protein: CASSRALSYEQYF; CDR3 DNA: TGCGCCAGCAGCCGGGCCTTATCCTACGAGCAGTACTTC
clone size: NA; D gene: NA; J gene: TRBJ1-1; V gene: TRBV11-2; CDR3 protein: CASSNGKQGNTEAFF; CDR3 DNA: TGTGCCAGCAGCAACGGGAAACAGGGAAACACTGAAGCTTTCTTT
clone size: NA; D gene: TRBD2; J gene: TRBJ2-3; V gene: TRBV19; CDR3 protein: CASSRLAGGSSTDTQYF; CDR3 DNA: TGTGCCAGTAGTAGGCTAGCGGGGGGTTCTAGCACAGATACGCAGTATTTT
clone size: few; D gene: NA; J gene: TRBJ1-2; V gene: TRBV14; CDR3 protein: CASSQARYYGYTF; CDR3 DNA: TGTGCCAGCAGCCAAGCGCGTTACTATGGCTACACCTTC
clone size: NA; D gene: NA; J gene: TRBJ1-2; V gene: TRBV28; CDR3 protein: CASLDRGASPYGYTF; CDR3 DNA: TGTGCCAGCCTCGACCGGGGGGCTTCTCCCTATGGCTACACCTTC
clone size: few; D gene: TRBD2; J gene: TRBJ2-7; V gene: TRBV30; CDR3 protein: CAWSYSGSRNEQYF; CDR3 DNA: TGTGCCTGGTCGTATAGCGGGAGTAGAAACGAGCAGTACTTC
clone size: few; D gene: TRBD1; J gene: TRBJ1-3; V gene: TRBV18; CDR3 protein: CASSPGTAGNTIYF; CDR3 DNA: TGTGCCAGCTCACCCGGGACAGCTGGAAACACCATATATTTT
clone size: few; D gene: NA; J gene: TRBJ1-1; V gene: TRBV25-1; CDR3 protein: CASNESPTNTEAFF; CDR3 DNA: TGTGCCAGCAATGAAAGTCCTACGAACACTGAAGCTTTCTTT
clone size: NA; D gene: TRBD1; J gene: TRBJ1-2; V gene: TRBV19; CDR3 protein: CASSIFGQGATYGYTF; CDR3 DNA: TGTGCCAGTAGTATTTTCGGACAGGGGGCAACCTATGGCTACACCTTC
clone size: few; D gene: NA; J gene: TRBJ2-7; V gene: TRBV30; CDR3 protein: CAWRSKGGENLHTYEQYF; CDR3 DNA: TGTGCCTGGAGGTCCAAGGGGGGGGAAAACTTACATACCTACGAGCAGTACTTC
clone size: few; D gene: NA; J gene: TRBJ1-5; V gene: TRBV28; CDR3 protein: CASRGHTGSAQPQHF; CDR3 DNA: TGTGCCAGCAGGGGACATACAGGGTCGGCTCAGCCCCAGCATTTT
clone size: NA; D gene: TRBD1; J gene: TRBJ1-1; V gene: TRBV7-6; CDR3 protein: CASSFLDRGPNTEAFF; CDR3 DNA: TGTGCCAGCAGCTTTCTAGACAGGGGGCCAAACACTGAAGCTTTCTTT
clone size: few; D gene: NA; J gene: TRBJ2-7; V gene: TRBV7-3; CDR3 protein: CASSLSRREPFRGGYEQYF; CDR3 DNA: TGTGCCAGCAGCTTATCACGGCGGGAGCCGTTTAGGGGGGGGTACGAGCAGTACTTC
clone size: NA; D gene: NA; J gene: TRBJ1-4; V gene: TRBV7-6; CDR3 protein: CASSLGGARGEKLFF; CDR3 DNA: TGTGCCAGCAGCTTAGGCGGGGCTCGGGGTGAAAAACTGTTTTTT
clone size: few; D gene: NA; J gene: TRBJ2-5; V gene: TRBV4-2; CDR3 protein: CASSQDLRATQETQYF; CDR3 DNA: TGTGCCAGCAGCCAAGATCTGAGGGCGACCCAAGAGACCCAGTACTTC
clone size: NA; D gene: TRBD1; J gene: TRBJ2-5; V gene: TRBV5-1; CDR3 protein: CASSLLGTGLKETQYF; CDR3 DNA: TGCGCCAGCAGCTTGCTAGGGACAGGGTTGAAGGAGACCCAGTACTTC
clone size: NA; D gene: TRBD2; J gene: TRBJ2-1; V gene: TRBV2; CDR3 protein: CANPTSGRANEQFF; CDR3 DNA: TGTGCCAATCCGACTAGCGGGAGGGCCAATGAGCAGTTCTTC
clone size: NA; D gene: TRBD2; J gene: TRBJ2-7; V gene: TRBV5-1; CDR3 protein: CASRTRGVDEQYF; CDR3 DNA: TGCGCCAGCCGGACCCGGGGGGTCGACGAGCAGTACTTC
clone size: NA; D gene: TRBD1; J gene: TRBJ1-1; V gene: TRBV9; CDR3 protein: CASSVEGANTEAFF; CDR3 DNA: TGTGCCAGCAGCGTAGAGGGGGCGAACACTGAAGCTTTCTTT
clone size: NA; D gene: TRBD1; J gene: TRBJ2-6; V gene: TRBV27; CDR3 protein: CARTKPGGHLSGANVLTF; CDR3 DNA: TGTGCCAGAACAAAACCAGGGGGACACCTCTCTGGGGCCAACGTCCTGACTTTC
clone size: NA; D gene: NA; J gene: TRBJ1-1; V gene: TRBV4-3; CDR3 protein: CASSQEFRGNTEAFF; CDR3 DNA: TGCGCCAGCAGCCAAGAATTCAGGGGGAACACTGAAGCTTTCTTT
clone size: few; D gene: NA; J gene: TRBJ2-7; V gene: TRBV29-1; CDR3 protein: CSVSGDTGFPYEQYF; CDR3 DNA: TGCAGCGTTTCCGGGGACACCGGTTTTCCCTACGAGCAGTACTTC
clone size: few; D gene: TRBD2; J gene: TRBJ2-4; V gene: TRBV28; CDR3 protein: CASSSGLAGGVQYF; CDR3 DNA: TGTGCCAGCAGTTCTGGCCTAGCGGGAGGGGTTCAGTACTTC
clone size: NA; D gene: TRBD2; J gene: TRBJ2-3; V gene: TRBV9; CDR3 protein: CASSVALAGGPSSTDTQYF; CDR3 DNA: TGTGCCAGCAGCGTGGCACTAGCGGGAGGGCCTAGTTCGACAGATACGCAGTATTTT
clone size: NA; D gene: TRBD1; J gene: TRBJ1-1; V gene: TRBV11-2; CDR3 protein: CASSSNRGQDTEAFF; CDR3 DNA: TGTGCCAGCAGCTCCAACAGGGGGCAGGACACTGAAGCTTTCTTT
clone size: few; D gene: NA; J gene: TRBJ1-4; V gene: TRBV30; CDR3 protein: CAWNAGRINEKLFF; CDR3 DNA: TGTGCCTGGAACGCGGGGCGGATTAATGAAAAACTGTTTTTT
clone size: NA; D gene: NA; J gene: TRBJ2-3; V gene: TRBV28; CDR3 protein: CASSLEVPRGTQYF; CDR3 DNA: TGTGCCAGCAGTTTAGAAGTTCCAAGGGGTACGCAGTATTTT
clone size: NA; D gene: NA; J gene: TRBJ1-1; V gene: TRBV29-1; CDR3 protein: CSAKTDVNTEAFF; CDR3 DNA: TGCAGCGCAAAAACAGACGTAAACACTGAAGCTTTCTTT
clone size: NA; D gene: TRBD1; J gene: TRBJ1-5; V gene: TRBV28; CDR3 protein: CASRGQGISNQPQHF; CDR3 DNA: TGTGCCAGCAGGGGACAGGGGATTAGCAATCAGCCCCAGCATTTT
clone size: NA; D gene: TRBD2; J gene: TRBJ2-7; V gene: TRBV28; CDR3 protein: CASSLEAGGGEQYF; CDR3 DNA: TGTGCCAGCAGTTTAGAGGCGGGAGGAGGCGAGCAGTACTTC
clone size: once; D gene: NA; J gene: TRBJ1-5; V gene: TRBV5-8; CDR3 protein: CASSFRDQPQHF; CDR3 DNA: TGTGCCAGCAGCTTCCGGGATCAGCCCCAGCATTTT